The 3 T cell receptor beta chains below were found in one sample sequenced in a study of control samples from healthy donors and cancer patients (dated by TCRdb to 2019 to 2021). Receptors were amplified or captured by the immunoSEQ multiplex PCR assay. TCRdb provides this immuneACCESS table in a form limited to in-frame rearrangements. Some clones are lacking; in checked studies, under half of them reflect an unresolved V gene, and why the rest are absent is not known. The sample profile shows about 95,000 clones; approximately 80% of them were found once. Approximately 20% of the sample is in the top ten clones. The sequenced sample consisted of blood. These receptors were taken from a young man in good health.

The V call is TRBV3-1 (or the pseudogene TRBV3-2), the J call TRBJ1-2; 7 nucleotides match TRBD1. The V segment lost 4 bases and the J segment 8 bases; nucleotides outside the gene matches: 10. The CDR3 consists of 14 residues. Germline V gene sequence: CDR1 LGHDT, CDR2 YNNKEL (reference sequence). In DNA form, the CDR3 reads TGTGCCAGCAGCCGATCCGGACAGGTCGGGGGCTACACCTTC. It codes for CASSRSGQVGGYTF.

This chain joins TRBV7-2 and TRBJ2-3; a weak D match, TRBD2 (6 bases). V was clipped by 11 bases and J by 6 bases, with 6 bases between them. The germline CDR1 and CDR2 sequences are SGHTA and FQGNSA. The CDR3 is 9 residues long. In DNA form, the CDR3 reads TGTGCCGGAGGGGATACGCAGTATTTT. Translation: CAGGDTQYF.

In nucleotides, the CDR3 is TGTGCCGGTGAATCTAGCGGGGCAGAGACCCAGTACTTC. Encoded protein: CAGESSGAETQYF. The chain has TRBV6-5 and TRBJ2-5; 9 bases fit TRBD2. The ends lost 11 bases at V and 4 bases at J; junction bases unmatched: 8. This CDR3 has 13 residues. Germline V gives CDR1 MNHEY, CDR2 SVGAGI.